This TCR beta chain was sequenced in a study of T cell responses to AZD1222 COVID-19 vaccine. Study results and limitations: Rises in breadth and depth of Spike-specific TCRs came after two AZD1222 doses. At study baseline, merely several AZD1222 recipients were seropositive. Unmutated regions of variants are reportedly targeted by nearly half of spike-specific TCRs.

CDR3 length: 13 residues. J gave up 8 bases and V 3 bases, and 3 bases lay outside the gene matches. Per germline, CDR1 LGHNA and CDR2 YSLEER. A note on this clone: The antigen is undetermined.

The repertoire was sequenced with immunoSEQ multiplex PCR; TCRdb's copy has only in-frame clones and lacks some. Of about 120,000 clones in the sample, 90% are singletons; the top ten hold 6.9%. The V and J genes are TRBV4-3 and TRBJ1-4, with 7 positions matching TRBD1. This receptor was obtained from an adult in good health. The input for sequencing was peripheral blood, taken on day 0 of AZD1222 vaccination. The CDR3 DNA is TGCGCCAGCAGCCACGGAGGGGGCGAAAAACTGTTTTTT. This encodes CASSHGGGEKLFF.